Listed below are T cell receptor beta chains from one sample, sequenced in a study of T cells in localized non-small cell lung cancer. Using immunoSEQ multiplex PCR, the repertoire was profiled, and TCRdb retains in-frame clones only, with some absent. The sample contains around 30,000 clones, roughly 87% of which appear only once. Material: peripheral blood, obtained before any cancer treatment. The receptors were gathered from a male donor at least 60 years old with stage I lung adenocarcinoma. Both conserved end residues are trimmed from each CDR3.

v_gene: TRBV29-1
CDR3aa: SVIVLRSTDTQY

v_gene: TRBV7-8
CDR3aa: ASSFDGTGGYEQY

v_gene: TRBV5-1
CDR3aa: ASSLGTGLNSEAF

v_gene: TRBV30
CDR3aa: AWSAFYSPLH

v_gene: TRBV7-8
CDR3aa: ASSLDSNTEAF

v_gene: TRBV6-5
CDR3aa: ASSYSILAGGNEQF

v_gene: TRBV19
CDR3aa: ASSLGSGGDYNEQF

v_gene: TRBV28
CDR3aa: ASSLRRGPNTGELF

v_gene: TRBV6-5
CDR3aa: ASSYSTSGVYEQY

v_gene: TRBV7-2
CDR3aa: ASSLRPRGNTEAF

v_gene: TRBV7-8
CDR3aa: ASSPDPYGYT

v_gene: TRBV29-1
CDR3aa: SVGSDGNTIY

v_gene: TRBV7-2
CDR3aa: ASSLEASTDTQY

v_gene: TRBV27
CDR3aa: ASSPGVGYLNTEAF

v_gene: TRBV28
CDR3aa: ASSTQGPTEAF

v_gene: TRBV6-5
CDR3aa: ASSYTDSDNEQF

v_gene: TRBV5-1
CDR3aa: ASSLGHGTNEKLF

v_gene: TRBV27
CDR3aa: ASSFGRGGGYGYT

v_gene: TRBV28
CDR3aa: ASSLRQARLF

v_gene: TRBV19
CDR3aa: ASSISETNNEQF

v_gene: TRBV4-3
CDR3aa: ASSQARDPGGNEQF

v_gene: TRBV10-3
CDR3aa: AISGAGKGYT

v_gene: TRBV5-4
CDR3aa: ASSLSGVGETQY

v_gene: TRBV28
CDR3aa: ASSLSSRPNQPQH

v_gene: TRBV7-8
CDR3aa: ASSPDRITSDEQF

v_gene: TRBV11-2
CDR3aa: ASSKGQGETQY

v_gene: TRBV28
CDR3aa: ASSSGTGYSYGYT

v_gene: TRBV11-2
CDR3aa: ASSRIAGGSYEQY

v_gene: TRBV7-6
CDR3aa: ASSSKQGGNTEAF

v_gene: TRBV6-1
CDR3aa: AGGSPGRTQY

v_gene: TRBV19
CDR3aa: ASSTRNTIY

v_gene: TRBV2
CDR3aa: ASSETGRHSDTQY

v_gene: TRBV7-9
CDR3aa: ASGSSAGTDTQY

v_gene: TRBV5-4
CDR3aa: ASSLGGGGAKHEQF

v_gene: TRBV6-6
CDR3aa: ASKVRGAYGYT

v_gene: TRBV18
CDR3aa: ASSPNGVDSKDTQY

v_gene: TRBV5-6
CDR3aa: ASSLIPPGLENTEAF

v_gene: TRBV7-2
CDR3aa: ASSRDKERTGYT

v_gene: TRBV7-3
CDR3aa: ASAPWQSSYNEQF

v_gene: TRBV10-1
CDR3aa: ASSESTLGIQY

v_gene: TRBV27
CDR3aa: ASSLVTPTDTQY

v_gene: TRBV5-1
CDR3aa: ASSSQQGARELF

v_gene: TRBV9
CDR3aa: ASSAGTATYNEQF

v_gene: TRBV10-3
CDR3aa: AISAGPSYEQY

v_gene: TRBV19
CDR3aa: AGAAGGKETQY

v_gene: TRBV10-3
CDR3aa: AISESAPENTGELF

v_gene: TRBV30
CDR3aa: AWRRLAGGPGDTQY

v_gene: TRBV2
CDR3aa: ASKAESGRTDTQY